One T cell receptor (beta chain) is described in this entry. Germline V gene sequence: CDR1 SGHTA, CDR2 FQGTGA. The CDR3 totals 17 residues. V dropped 4 bases and J dropped 7; count of bases not matched to a gene: 16. The data derive from a study of cytomegalovirus exposure and HLA in healthy donors. It was with 60 Vbeta and 13 Jbeta primers that the PCR ran. Using immunoSEQ multiplex PCR, the repertoire was profiled, and TCRdb retains in-frame clones only, with some absent. The data show about 140,000 clones, about 70% seen once. V usage is TRBV7-3 and J usage is TRBJ2-1; 7 bases align to TRBD1. Sequencing was carried out using PBMCs. This TCR came from a man aged 30 to 39 in good health and CMV-seropositive. CDR3 residues: CASSSTTGTVSVNEQFF. CDR3 nucleotide sequence: TGTGCCAGCAGCTCTACGACCGGGACAGTAAGTGTAAATGAGCAGTTCTTC. The variable domain in full, completed from reference TRBV7-3 and TRBJ2-1, reads GAGVSQTPSNKVTEKGKYVELRCDPISGHTALYWYRQSLGQGPEFLIYFQGTGAADDSGLPNDRFFAVRPEGSVSTLKIQRTERGDSAVYLCASSSTTGTVSVNEQFFGPGTRLTVL.